This TCR beta chain was observed in a study of OX40 agonist ivuxolimab in advanced cancers. About the research overall: Dose-escalation patients were diagnosed with hepatocellular carcinoma, melanoma, renal cell cancer or head and neck cancer.

Looked up from germline, CDR1 is SGDLS and CDR2 is YYNGEE. Trimming took off 0 bases at V and 4 bases at J, with 7 bases between the two ends. The CDR3 sequence is 13 residues long. Using immunoSEQ multiplex PCR, the repertoire was profiled, and TCRdb retains in-frame clones only, with some absent. Among about 48,000 clones listed, around 84% were seen once. Here the sequenced sample was CD4+ or CD8+ T cells sorted from blood, taken in a trial of the OX40 agonist ivuxolimab. V usage is TRBV9 and J usage is TRBJ2-5; D gene uncertain. The sequence came from an adult with an advanced solid tumor such as melanoma, head and neck, liver or kidney cancer. The chain's CDR3 is CASSVAGGETQYF. The CDR3 DNA reads as TGTGCCAGCAGCGTAGCGGGTGGAGAGACCCAGTACTTC.